This T cell receptor (beta chain) originates from a study of STAT5B mutations in CD4+ large granular lymphocyte leukemia. The CDR3 covers 14 residues. Germline CDR1 reads SGHRS; CDR2 reads YFSETQ. Germline trimming cut 6 bases from V and 1 base from J; bases unmatched to any gene: 2. Generated by immunoSEQ multiplex PCR, the TCRdb table keeps only in-frame clones and is missing some. The table has more than 30,000 clones, 69% seen once. This TCR was recovered from a human donor in good health. Source material: CD4+ T cells from blood buffy coats. The chain joins TRBV5-1 to TRBJ2-3; 10 bases are a match to TRBD2. CDR3 region: CASNGLAGTDTQYF. The CDR3 region has the DNA TGCGCCAGCAACGGACTAGCGGGCACAGATACGCAGTATTTT.